Listed here are 8 T cell receptor beta chains from one sample, sequenced in a study of regulatory T cells in long-lasting Graves disease. Combining iRepertoire HTBI primers with Arm-PCR of CDR3 regions, the authors built TCR beta libraries. MiXCR, applied by TCRdb to the multiplex PCR reads, yields one record per CDR3 protein. The data contain more than 300,000 distinct CDR3 sequences, around 19% of them singletons. Time point given: persistent/refractory GD, antithyroid drugs over 5 years with positive TRAb. TCR sequences were obtained from RNA taken from PBMCs. The material sequenced was peripheral blood mononuclear cells (PBMCs), taken when the disease was refractory, from a patient treated with antithyroid drugs. The receptors originated from a female donor with Graves disease.

J is TRBJ2-7 and V is TRBV20-1; no definite D call. The CDR3 runs to 12 residues. Germline assignment: CDR1 DFQATT and CDR2 SNEGSKA (reference sequence). Trimming took 2 bases from V and 0 from J, leaving 5 bases between them. CDR3 DNA: TGCAGTGCTAGACTCCACTCCTACGAGCAGTACTTC. Translated: CSARLHSYEQYF.

V usage is TRBV7-9 and J usage is TRBJ2-1; D is perhaps TRBD1 (6 bases). Germline V CDR1 and CDR2: SEHNR, FQNEAQ (reference sequence). This CDR3 has 15 residues. V was cut by 7 bases and J by 2 bases, with 15 bases left in between. CDR3 sequence (DNA): TGTGCCAGCAAAGGGACCGGACAGACCTACAATGAGCAGTTCTTC. Its translation is CASKGTGQTYNEQFF. The entire variable domain, with the rest obtained from reference TRBV7-9 and TRBJ2-1, is as follows: DTGVSQNPRHKITKRGQNVTFRCDPISEHNRLYWYRQTLGQGPEFLTYFQNEAQLEKSRLLSDRFSAERPKGSFSTLEIQRTEQGDSAMYLCASKGTGQTYNEQFFGPGTRLTVL.

There are many counts of this clonotype. The genes are TRBV13 and TRBJ1-2, with 8 bases fitting TRBD1. CDR1 and CDR2 from the germline V gene are PRHDT and FYEKMQ (reference sequence). The CDR3 is made up of 14 amino acids. With V trimmed by 5 bases and J by 6 bases, 8 bases remained unmatched. CDR3: CASSIAQGADGYTF. The CDR3 nucleotides read TGTGCCAGCAGCATCGCCCAGGGGGCTGATGGCTACACCTTC.

In its sample, this clonotype was seen a few times. This chain's CDR3 is CATSAHTVRFSYEQYF. In nucleotides, the CDR3 is TGTGCCACCAGTGCCCATACAGTGCGGTTTTCCTACGAGCAGTACTTC. The chain carries TRBV24-1 and TRBJ2-7; D not resolved. The V gene lost 5 bases and the J gene lost 1 base, with 17 bases spanning the gap. Germline V gives CDR1 KGHDR, CDR2 SFDVKD. The CDR3 spans 16 residues.

A few counts support this clonotype. This CDR3 is CASTPVGTANTGELFF. The CDR3 region has the DNA TGTGCCAGTACCCCCGTGGGGACAGCGAACACCGGGGAGCTGTTTTTT. The chain uses TRBV19 and TRBJ2-2; 7 bases line up with TRBD1. The CDR3 is made up of 16 amino acids. From germline, CDR1 is LNHDA and CDR2 SQIVND (reference sequence). After removal of 7 bases from V and 0 bases from J, the junction contained 8 bases not matched to a gene.

This clonotype has a handful of counts. The rearrangement links TRBV20-1 to TRBJ2-7; maybe TRBD2 (5 bases). This CDR3 has 14 residues. Trimming took off 5 bases at V and 0 bases at J, with 14 bases between the two ends. Germline CDR1 DFQATT, CDR2 SNEGSKA (reference sequence). Here the CDR3 DNA reads TGCAGTGCTCGTGGTAGCGAGACCTCCTACGAGCAGTACTTC. This gives the protein CSARGSETSYEQYF.

This clonotype was counted ten times or more. The chain is built from TRBV29-1 and TRBJ1-1, with D uncertain. V gave up 5 bases and J gave up 6 bases, with 10 bases separating them. Germline lookup yields CDR1 SQVTM and CDR2 ANQGSEA. The CDR3 runs 11 residues. The CDR3: CSVLRGPEAFF. In DNA form, the CDR3 reads TGCAGCGTTCTTAGAGGCCCTGAAGCTTTCTTT.

This clonotype occurred many times. The chain couples TRBV3-1 to TRBJ1-2; unclear D gene. V lost 0 bases, J lost 7 bases, and 12 bases lay in between. Germline values: CDR1 LGHDT, CDR2 YNNKEL (reference sequence). CDR3 size: 14 residues. CDR3 sequence (DNA): TGTGCCAGCAGCCAAGATCCCCTCGAGGTTGGCTACACCTTC. Translating gives CASSQDPLEVGYTF.